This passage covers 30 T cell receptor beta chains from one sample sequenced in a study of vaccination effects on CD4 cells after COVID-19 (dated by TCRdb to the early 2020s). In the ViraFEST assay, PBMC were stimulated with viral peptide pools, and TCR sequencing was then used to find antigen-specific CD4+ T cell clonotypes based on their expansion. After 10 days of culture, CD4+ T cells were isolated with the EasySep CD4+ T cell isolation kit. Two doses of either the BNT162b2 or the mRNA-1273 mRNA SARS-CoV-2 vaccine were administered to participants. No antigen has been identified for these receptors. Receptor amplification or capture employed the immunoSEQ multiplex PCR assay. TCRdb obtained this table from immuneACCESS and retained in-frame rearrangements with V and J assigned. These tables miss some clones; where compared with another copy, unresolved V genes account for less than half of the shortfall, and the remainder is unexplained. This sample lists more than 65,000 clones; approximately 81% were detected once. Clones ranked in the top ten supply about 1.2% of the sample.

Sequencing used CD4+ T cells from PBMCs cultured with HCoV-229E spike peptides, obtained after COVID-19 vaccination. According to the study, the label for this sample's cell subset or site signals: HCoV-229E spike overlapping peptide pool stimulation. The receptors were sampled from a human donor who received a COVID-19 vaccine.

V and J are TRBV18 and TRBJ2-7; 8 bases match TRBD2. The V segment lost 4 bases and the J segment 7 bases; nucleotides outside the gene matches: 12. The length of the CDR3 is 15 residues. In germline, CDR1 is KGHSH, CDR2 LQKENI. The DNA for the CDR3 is TGTGCCAGCTCACTGATAGCGGGGTCCACAAGGGAGCAGTACGTC. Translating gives CASSLIAGSTREQYV.

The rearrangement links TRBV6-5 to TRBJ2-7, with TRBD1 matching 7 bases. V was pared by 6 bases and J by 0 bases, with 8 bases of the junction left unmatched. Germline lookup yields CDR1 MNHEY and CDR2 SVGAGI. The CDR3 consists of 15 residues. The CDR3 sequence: CASRGQATSSYEQYV. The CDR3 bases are TGTGCCAGCAGAGGACAGGCCACCAGCTCCTACGAGCAGTACGTC.

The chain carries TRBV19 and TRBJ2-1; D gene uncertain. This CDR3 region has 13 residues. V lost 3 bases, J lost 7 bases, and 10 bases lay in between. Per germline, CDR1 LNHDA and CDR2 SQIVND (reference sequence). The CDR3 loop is CASSILRYNEQFF. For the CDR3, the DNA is TGTGCCAGTAGTATCCTCCGATATAATGAGCAGTTCTTC.

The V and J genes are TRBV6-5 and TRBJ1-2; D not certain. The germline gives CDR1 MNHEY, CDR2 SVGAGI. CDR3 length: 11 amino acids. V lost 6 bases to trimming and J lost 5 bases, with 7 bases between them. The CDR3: CASSDWYGYTF. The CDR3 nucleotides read TGTGCCAGCAGCGACTGGTATGGCTACACCTTC.

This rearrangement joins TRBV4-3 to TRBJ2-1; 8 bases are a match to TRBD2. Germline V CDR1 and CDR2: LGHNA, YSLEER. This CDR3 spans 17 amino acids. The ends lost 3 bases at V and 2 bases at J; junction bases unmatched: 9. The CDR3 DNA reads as TGCGCCAGCAGCCATTCCGGGACTAGAAAAACCTACAATGAGCAGTTCTTC. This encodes CASSHSGTRKTYNEQFF.

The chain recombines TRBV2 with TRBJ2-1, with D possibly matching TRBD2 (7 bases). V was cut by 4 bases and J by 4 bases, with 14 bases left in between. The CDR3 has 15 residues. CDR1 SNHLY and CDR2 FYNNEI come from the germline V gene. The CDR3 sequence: CASSVNGGQYNEQFF. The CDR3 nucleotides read TGTGCCAGCAGTGTAAACGGGGGGCAATACAATGAGCAGTTCTTC.

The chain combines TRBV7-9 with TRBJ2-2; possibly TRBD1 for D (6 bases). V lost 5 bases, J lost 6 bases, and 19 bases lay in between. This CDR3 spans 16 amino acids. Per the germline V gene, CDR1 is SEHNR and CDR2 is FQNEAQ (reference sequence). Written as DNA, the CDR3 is TGTGCCAGCAGCCGTACAGGTCAGGGGATGGCCGGGGAGCTGTTTTTT. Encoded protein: CASSRTGQGMAGELFF.

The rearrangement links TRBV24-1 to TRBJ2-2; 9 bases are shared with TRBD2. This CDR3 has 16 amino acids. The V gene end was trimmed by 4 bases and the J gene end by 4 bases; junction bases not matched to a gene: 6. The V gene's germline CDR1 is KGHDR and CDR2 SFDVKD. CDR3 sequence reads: CATSDRGGAVTGELFF. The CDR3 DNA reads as TGTGCCACCAGTGACCGCGGGGGGGCCGTCACCGGGGAGCTGTTTTTT.

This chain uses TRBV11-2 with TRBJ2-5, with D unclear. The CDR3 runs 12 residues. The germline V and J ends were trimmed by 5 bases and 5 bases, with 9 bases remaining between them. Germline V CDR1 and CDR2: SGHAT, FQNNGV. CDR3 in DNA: TGTGCCAGCAGCCGACTTAGGGAGACCCAGTACTTC. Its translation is CASSRLRETQYF. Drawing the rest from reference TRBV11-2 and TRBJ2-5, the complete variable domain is EAGVAQSPRYKIIEKRQSVAFWCNPISGHATLYWYQQILGQGPKLLIQFQNNGVVDDSQLPKDRFSAERLKGVDSTLKIQPAKLEDSAVYLCASSRLRETQYFGPGTRLLVL.

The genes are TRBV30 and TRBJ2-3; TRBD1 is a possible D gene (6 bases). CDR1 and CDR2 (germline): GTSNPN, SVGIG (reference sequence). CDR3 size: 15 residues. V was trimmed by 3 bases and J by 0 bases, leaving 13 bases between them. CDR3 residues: CAWRATGQSTDTQYF. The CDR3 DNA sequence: TGTGCCTGGAGAGCAACAGGGCAGAGCACAGATACGCAGTATTTT.

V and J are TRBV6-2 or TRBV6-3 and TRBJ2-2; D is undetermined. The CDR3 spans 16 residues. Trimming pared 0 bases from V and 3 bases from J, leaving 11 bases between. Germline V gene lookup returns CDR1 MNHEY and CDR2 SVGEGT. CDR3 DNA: TGTGCCAGCAGTTACTCGAGTCCCCAATACACCGGGGAGCTGTTTTTT. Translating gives CASSYSSPQYTGELFF.

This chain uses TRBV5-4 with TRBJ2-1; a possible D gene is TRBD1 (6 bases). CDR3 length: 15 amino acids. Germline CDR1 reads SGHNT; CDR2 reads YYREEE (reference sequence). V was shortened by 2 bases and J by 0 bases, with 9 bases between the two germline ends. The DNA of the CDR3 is TGTGCCAGCAGCTTAAGAGGGGGCTCCTACAATGAGCAGTTCTTC. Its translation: CASSLRGGSYNEQFF.

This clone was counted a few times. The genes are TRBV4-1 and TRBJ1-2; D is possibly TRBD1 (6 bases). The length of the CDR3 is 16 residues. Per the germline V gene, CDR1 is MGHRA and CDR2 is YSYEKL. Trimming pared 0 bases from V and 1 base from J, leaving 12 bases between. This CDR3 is CASSQEGGGSNYGYTF. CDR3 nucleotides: TGCGCCAGCAGCCAAGAAGGGGGGGGTAGTAACTATGGCTACACCTTC.

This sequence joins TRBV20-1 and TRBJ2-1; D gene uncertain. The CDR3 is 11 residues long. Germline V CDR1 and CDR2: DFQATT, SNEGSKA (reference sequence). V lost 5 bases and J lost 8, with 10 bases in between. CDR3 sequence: CSALPGDEQFF. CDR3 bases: TGCAGTGCTCTGCCGGGCGATGAGCAGTTCTTC.

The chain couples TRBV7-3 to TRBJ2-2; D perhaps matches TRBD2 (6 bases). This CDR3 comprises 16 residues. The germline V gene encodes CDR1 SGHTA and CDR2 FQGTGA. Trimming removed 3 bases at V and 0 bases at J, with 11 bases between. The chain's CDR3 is CASSLGGATNTGELFF. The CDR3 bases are TGTGCCAGCAGCTTGGGCGGGGCTACGAACACCGGGGAGCTGTTTTTT.

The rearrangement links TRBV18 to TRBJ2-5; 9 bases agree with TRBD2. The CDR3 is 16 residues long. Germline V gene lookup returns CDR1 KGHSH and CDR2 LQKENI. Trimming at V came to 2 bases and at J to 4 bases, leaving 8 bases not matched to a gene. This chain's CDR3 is CASSPASGAIGETQYF. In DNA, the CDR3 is TGTGCCAGCTCACCAGCTAGCGGGGCAATCGGAGAGACCCAGTACTTC. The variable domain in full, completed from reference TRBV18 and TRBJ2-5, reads NAGVMQNPRHLVRRRGQEARLRCSPMKGHSHVYWYRQLPEEGLKFMVYLQKENIIDESGMPKERFSAEFPKEGPSILRIQQVVRGDSAAYFCASSPASGAIGETQYFGPGTRLLVL.

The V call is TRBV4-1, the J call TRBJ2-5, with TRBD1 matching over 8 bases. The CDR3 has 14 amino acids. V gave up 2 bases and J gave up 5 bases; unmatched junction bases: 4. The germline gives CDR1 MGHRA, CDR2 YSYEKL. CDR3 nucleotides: TGCGCCAGCAGCCAACAGGGGGCTGGGGAGACCCAGTACTTC. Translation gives CASSQQGAGETQYF.

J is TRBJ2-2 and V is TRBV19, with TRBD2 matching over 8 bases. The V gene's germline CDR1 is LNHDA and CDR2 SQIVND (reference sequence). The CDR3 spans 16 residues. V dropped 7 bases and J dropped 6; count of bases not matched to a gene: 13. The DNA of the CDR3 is TGTGCCAGTAATCGCGGGACTAGTTTTTTCGCCGGGGAGCTGTTTTTT. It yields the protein CASNRGTSFFAGELFF.

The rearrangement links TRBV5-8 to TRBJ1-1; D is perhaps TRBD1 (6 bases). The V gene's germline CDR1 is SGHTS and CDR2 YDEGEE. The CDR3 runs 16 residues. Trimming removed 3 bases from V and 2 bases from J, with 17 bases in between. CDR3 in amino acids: CASSSLRAGTNTEAFF. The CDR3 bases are TGTGCCAGCAGCTCCCTGCGGGCAGGGACAAACACTGAAGCTTTCTTT.

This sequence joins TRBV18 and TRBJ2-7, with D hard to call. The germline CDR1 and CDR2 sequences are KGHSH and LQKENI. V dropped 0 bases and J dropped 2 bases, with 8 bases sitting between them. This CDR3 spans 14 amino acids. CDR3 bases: TGTGCCAGCTCACCACCCACGGCTCCCTACGAGCAGTACGTC. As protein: CASSPPTAPYEQYV.

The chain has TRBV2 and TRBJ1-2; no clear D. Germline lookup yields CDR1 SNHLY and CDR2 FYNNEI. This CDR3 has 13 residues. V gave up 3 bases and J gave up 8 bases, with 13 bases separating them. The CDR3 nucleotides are TGTGCCAGCAGTGAGGTCCGGGGAGGCGGCTACACCTTC. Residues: CASSEVRGGGYTF.

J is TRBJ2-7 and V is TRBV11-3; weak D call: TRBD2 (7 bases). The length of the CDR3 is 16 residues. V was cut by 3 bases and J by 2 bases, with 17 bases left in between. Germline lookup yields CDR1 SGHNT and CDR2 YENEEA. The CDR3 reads CASSFPAGAQTYEQYV. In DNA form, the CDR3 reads TGTGCCAGCAGCTTTCCGGCGGGGGCCCAAACCTACGAGCAGTACGTC.

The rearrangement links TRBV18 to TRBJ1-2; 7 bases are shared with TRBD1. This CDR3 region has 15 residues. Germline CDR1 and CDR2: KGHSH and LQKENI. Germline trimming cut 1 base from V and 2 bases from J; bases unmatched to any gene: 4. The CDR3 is CASSPQGAPNYGYTF. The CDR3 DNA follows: TGTGCCAGCTCACCACAGGGGGCCCCGAACTATGGCTACACCTTC.

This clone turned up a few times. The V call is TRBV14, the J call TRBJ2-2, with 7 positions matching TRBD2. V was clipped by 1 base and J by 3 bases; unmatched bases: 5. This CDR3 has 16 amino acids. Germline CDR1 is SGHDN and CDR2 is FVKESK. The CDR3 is CASSQGTRIYTGELFF. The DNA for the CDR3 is TGTGCCAGCAGCCAAGGGACTAGAATCTACACCGGGGAGCTGTTTTTT.

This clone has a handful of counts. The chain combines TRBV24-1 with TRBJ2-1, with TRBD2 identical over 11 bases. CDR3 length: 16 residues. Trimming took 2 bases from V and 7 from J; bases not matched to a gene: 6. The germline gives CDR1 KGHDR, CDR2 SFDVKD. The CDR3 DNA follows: TGTGCCACCAGTGATTATAGCGGGGGGGCTATGAATGAGCAGTTCTTC. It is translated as CATSDYSGGAMNEQFF.

The CDR3, as DNA: TGTGCCAGCAGCAAATTAGGCGAGCAGTACGTC. It specifies CASSKLGEQYV. V usage is TRBV21-1 and J usage is TRBJ2-7. TRBV21-1 is labeled a pseudogene. The CDR3 runs to 11 residues.

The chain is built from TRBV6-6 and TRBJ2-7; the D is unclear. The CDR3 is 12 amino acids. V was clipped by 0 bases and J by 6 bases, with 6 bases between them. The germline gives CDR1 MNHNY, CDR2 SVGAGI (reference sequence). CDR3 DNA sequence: TGTGCCAGCAGTTACTCAACCCGCGAGCAGTACGTC. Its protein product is CASSYSTREQYV.

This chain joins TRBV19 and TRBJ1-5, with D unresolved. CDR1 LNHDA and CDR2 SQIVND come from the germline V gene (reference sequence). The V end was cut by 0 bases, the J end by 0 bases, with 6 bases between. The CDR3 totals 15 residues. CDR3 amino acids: CASSIDRSSNQPQHF. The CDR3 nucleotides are TGTGCCAGTAGTATAGACAGAAGTAGCAATCAGCCCCAGCATTTT.

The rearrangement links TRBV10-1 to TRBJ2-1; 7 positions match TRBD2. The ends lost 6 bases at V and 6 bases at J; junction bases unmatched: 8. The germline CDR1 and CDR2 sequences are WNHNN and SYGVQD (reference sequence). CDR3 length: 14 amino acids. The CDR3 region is CASSRAGSSNEQFF. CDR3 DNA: TGCGCCAGCAGCAGAGCGGGGTCGAGCAATGAGCAGTTCTTC.

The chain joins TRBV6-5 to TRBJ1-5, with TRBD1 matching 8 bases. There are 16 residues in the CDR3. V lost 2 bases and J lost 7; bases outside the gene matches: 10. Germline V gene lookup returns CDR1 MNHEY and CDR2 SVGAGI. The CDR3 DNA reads TGTGCCAGCAGTTACACCAGGACAGGGAAAAACCAGCCCCAGCATTTT. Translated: CASSYTRTGKNQPQHF.